The source of this TCR beta chain is a study of blood T cell repertoires in COVID-19. Here immunoSEQ multiplex PCR was the method, and the copy in TCRdb shows in-frame clones only, minus some. The sample contains hundreds of thousands of clones, around 90% of which appear only once. Germline CDR1 and CDR2: MNHEY and SMNVEV (reference sequence). This CDR3 has 16 residues. V was pared by 1 base and J by 3 bases, with 6 bases of the junction left unmatched. The source is a woman between 18 and 29 years old with acute COVID-19. What was sequenced was PBMCs or T cells enriched from blood (not recorded which). J is TRBJ2-3 and V is TRBV27; 8 bases agree with TRBD2. The CDR3 spells CASSLLAGGVTDTQYF. As DNA, the CDR3 is TGTGCCAGCAGTTTATTGGCGGGAGGAGTGACAGATACGCAGTATTTT.